Listed below are T cell receptor beta chains from one sample, sequenced in a study of blood T cells in healthy people across ages. TCRdb called the 5' RACE reads again in MiXCR, with one record for every CDR3 protein. The table shows over 600,000 distinct CDR3 sequences, with less than 60% occurring only once. The specimen sequenced was blood. The source of these receptors is a man older than 75 in good health. CDR3s include the opening cysteine and the closing phenylalanine or tryptophan. Each record gives: D gene, V gene, clone size, J gene, CDR3 protein, CDR3 DNA. D genes are given only for firm matches. Size is omitted from some rows. Given values are once, few, many or a class for expanded clones.

NA	TRBV19	NA	TRBJ2-3	CASSIPGQNTDTQYF	TGTGCCAGTAGTATCCCTGGACAGAACACAGATACGCAGTATTTT
NA	TRBV20-1	once	TRBJ1-1	CSARGSAGIGTEAFF	TGCAGTGCAAGGGGATCGGCAGGAATTGGAACTGAAGCTTTCTTT
NA	TRBV7-2	NA	TRBJ2-3	CASSSLSAGSSTDTQYF	TGTGCCAGCAGCTCCCTTTCGGCGGGATCGAGCACAGATACGCAGTATTTT
NA	TRBV20-1	NA	TRBJ2-5	CSAAAWQETQYF	TGCAGTGCTGCGGCCTGGCAAGAGACCCAGTACTTC
TRBD2	TRBV11-3	NA	TRBJ2-3	CASSSELAGGPDTQYF	TGTGCCAGCAGCTCCGAGTTGGCGGGAGGGCCTGATACGCAGTATTTT
NA	TRBV11-3	few	TRBJ2-3	CASSFLGEITDTQYF	TGTGCCAGCAGCTTTTTAGGGGAGATAACAGATACGCAGTATTTT
TRBD2	TRBV12-3/TRBV12-4	once	TRBJ2-7	CAGTSLAGGPYEQYF	TGTGCCGGCACTTCACTAGCGGGAGGGCCGTACGAGCAGTACTTC
NA	TRBV5-6	NA	TRBJ2-2	CASSFVSNTGELFF	TGTGCCAGCAGCTTTGTGTCTAACACCGGGGAGCTGTTTTTT
TRBD1	TRBV2	many	TRBJ1-2	CASTAGTGPGYTF	TGTGCCAGCACCGCCGGGACAGGGCCTGGCTACACCTTC
NA	TRBV7-2	once	TRBJ2-1	CASSLVRRGIVNEQFF	TGTGCCAGCAGCTTAGTTCGGAGGGGCATCGTCAATGAGCAGTTCTTC
NA	TRBV4-1	NA	TRBJ2-3	CASSQILRDTQYF	TGCGCCAGCAGCCAAATCCTAAGAGATACGCAGTATTTT
NA	TRBV29-1	NA	TRBJ2-1	CSVDVRSSYNEQFF	TGCAGCGTTGACGTGAGAAGCTCCTACAATGAGCAGTTCTTC
TRBD1	TRBV6-5	few	TRBJ1-1	CASRKQGAREAFF	TGTGCCAGCAGAAAACAGGGGGCCAGAGAAGCTTTCTTT
NA	TRBV20-1	NA	TRBJ2-1	CSATGLPRRDEQFF	TGCAGTGCTACCGGACTACCCCGGAGAGATGAGCAGTTCTTC
TRBD1	TRBV28	NA	TRBJ1-1	CASTGQGDTEAFF	TGTGCCAGCACAGGACAGGGTGACACTGAAGCTTTCTTT
NA	TRBV7-2	NA	TRBJ2-1	CASSPALRGVNEQFF	TGTGCCAGCAGCCCCGCTTTAAGGGGGGTCAATGAGCAGTTCTTC
TRBD2	TRBV30	few	TRBJ2-3	CAWSVGLAGGADTQYF	TGTGCCTGGAGTGTTGGACTAGCGGGAGGAGCAGATACGCAGTATTTT
NA	TRBV7-2	few	TRBJ2-1	CASSLPGVKGDEQFF	TGTGCCAGCAGCTTACCGGGCGTTAAGGGGGATGAGCAGTTCTTC
TRBD2	TRBV28	NA	TRBJ2-1	CASSFPLGGSGDYNEQFF	TGTGCCAGCAGTTTTCCACTGGGCGGGAGCGGGGACTACAATGAGCAGTTCTTC
NA	TRBV5-4	NA	TRBJ2-3	CASSWGTTDTQYF	TGTGCCAGCAGCTGGGGGACTACAGATACGCAGTATTTT
NA	TRBV6-5	NA	TRBJ2-7	CASSYFSSYEQYF	TGTGCCAGCAGTTACTTCTCCTCCTACGAGCAGTACTTC
TRBD2	TRBV7-2	few	TRBJ2-1	CASSLVEGLRYNEQFF	TGTGCCAGCAGCTTAGTGGAGGGACTACGATACAATGAGCAGTTCTTC
NA	TRBV5-1	few	TRBJ2-5	CASSLEAGETQYF	TGCGCCAGCAGCTTGGAGGCGGGAGAGACCCAGTACTTC
TRBD2	TRBV29-1	few	TRBJ2-3	CSVRPSGRGDTQYF	TGCAGCGTTAGGCCTAGCGGGAGAGGAGATACGCAGTATTTT
TRBD2	TRBV7-2	NA	TRBJ2-2	CASSLEPSGAYTGELFF	TGTGCCAGCAGCTTAGAACCTAGCGGAGCTTACACCGGGGAGCTGTTTTTT
TRBD2	TRBV18	NA	TRBJ2-7	CASSPPLGREDQYF	TGTGCCAGCTCACCACCCCTTGGGAGGGAGGATCAGTACTTC
TRBD2	TRBV10-3	NA	TRBJ2-7	CAIRGGSDEQYF	TGTGCCATCAGGGGGGGGAGCGACGAGCAGTACTTC
TRBD1	TRBV10-3	NA	TRBJ2-5	CAISGQTGAGKTQYF	TGTGCCATCAGTGGTCAGACAGGGGCGGGGAAGACCCAGTACTTC
TRBD2	TRBV27	once	TRBJ2-7	CASNAWAGGDNEQYF	TGTGCCAGCAACGCATGGGCGGGGGGGGACAATGAGCAGTACTTC
NA	TRBV29-1	NA	TRBJ2-5	CSVERQGGKTQYF	TGCAGCGTTGAACGGCAGGGCGGAAAGACCCAGTACTTC
NA	TRBV6-6	NA	TRBJ2-1	CASQKRDDGMGQFF	TGTGCCAGCCAGAAAAGGGACGACGGCATGGGGCAGTTCTTC
NA	TRBV27	few	TRBJ1-2	CASSPRDPGRGYTF	TGTGCCAGCAGCCCGCGGGACCCGGGGCGCGGCTACACCTTC
NA	TRBV29-1	NA	TRBJ2-1	CSVGLSSSYNEQFF	TGCAGCGTCGGACTTTCGAGCTCCTACAATGAGCAGTTCTTC
TRBD2	TRBV29-1	NA	TRBJ2-1	CSVEVAPPELAGKYLYNEQFF	TGCAGCGTTGAAGTCGCTCCCCCAGAGCTAGCGGGAAAATATCTCTACAATGAGCAGTTCTTC
NA	TRBV19	NA	TRBJ1-4	CASGISPTFEKLFF	TGTGCCAGTGGTATTTCACCGACATTTGAAAAACTGTTTTTT
NA	TRBV9	few	TRBJ2-2	CASSPRGGFTGELFF	TGTGCCAGCAGCCCTCGTGGGGGATTCACCGGGGAGCTGTTTTTT
TRBD1	TRBV5-1	few	TRBJ2-5	CASSPSPGQGALQETQYF	TGCGCCAGCAGCCCCAGTCCCGGACAGGGGGCCCTACAAGAGACCCAGTACTTC
TRBD1	TRBV29-1	NA	TRBJ2-5	CSVKTGGYQETQYF	TGCAGCGTGAAGACAGGGGGGTACCAAGAGACCCAGTACTTC
NA	TRBV11-1	NA	TRBJ2-7	CASSPRGVGEQYF	TGTGCCAGCTCCCCAAGGGGGGTCGGCGAGCAGTACTTC
NA	TRBV10-3	NA	TRBJ2-7	CATRTVEANLGEQYF	TGTGCCACCCGGACGGTGGAAGCAAACCTAGGCGAGCAGTACTTC
NA	TRBV20-1	NA	TRBJ2-7	CSARGQGYYEQYF	TGCAGTGCTAGAGGGCAGGGATACTACGAGCAGTACTTC
TRBD2	TRBV19	NA	TRBJ2-1	CASSTRLAGGRYNEQFF	TGTGCCAGTAGTACGAGACTAGCGGGGGGGAGGTACAATGAGCAGTTCTTC
TRBD2	TRBV6-2/TRBV6-3	NA	TRBJ2-1	CASSGLRREPICWQFF	TGTGCCAGCAGTGGACTGAGGCGGGAGCCCATTTGTTGGCAGTTCTTC
NA	TRBV20-1	NA	TRBJ1-1	CSAESWGTEAFF	TGCAGTGCTGAATCCTGGGGTACTGAAGCTTTCTTT
TRBD2	TRBV4-2	few	TRBJ2-5	CASSLGLAGDNEQYF	TGTGCCAGCAGCCTCGGACTAGCGGGAGATAATGAGCAGTACTTC
TRBD2	TRBV20-1	few	TRBJ2-3	CSAREGVSGSGTDTQYF	TGCAGTGCTAGAGAAGGGGTTAGCGGGAGTGGTACAGATACGCAGTATTTT
NA	TRBV9	NA	TRBJ2-1	CASSVGAGGPASSYNEQFF	TGTGCCAGCAGCGTAGGAGCTGGAGGCCCCGCGAGCTCCTACAATGAGCAGTTCTTC
TRBD2	TRBV15	NA	TRBJ2-1	CATSRERAGGSGEQFF	TGTGCCACCAGCAGAGAACGGGCGGGAGGTAGTGGTGAGCAGTTCTTC
NA	TRBV20-1	few	TRBJ2-1	CSARPLRRSNEQFF	TGCAGTGCTAGACCCCTCCGACGCTCTAATGAGCAGTTCTTC
NA	TRBV28	NA	TRBJ2-1	CASSSGETEQFF	TGTGCCAGCAGTTCAGGGGAGACTGAGCAGTTCTTC
TRBD1	TRBV10-1	few	TRBJ2-7	CASSESRQGAKSYEQYF	TGCGCCAGCAGTGAGTCTCGGCAGGGGGCAAAATCCTACGAGCAGTACTTC
NA	TRBV28	NA	TRBJ2-7	CASRANPYEQYF	TGTGCCAGCAGAGCAAACCCCTACGAGCAGTACTTC
NA	TRBV4-1	NA	TRBJ1-5	CASSQETTYSNQPQHF	TGCGCCAGCAGCCAAGAAACAACTTATAGCAATCAGCCCCAGCATTTT
TRBD1	TRBV5-1	NA	TRBJ2-2	CASSFRDRTPANTGELFF	TGCGCCAGCAGCTTCCGGGACAGGACCCCCGCGAACACCGGGGAGCTGTTTTTT
NA	TRBV7-2	NA	TRBJ2-7	CASRPTGGEQYF	TGTGCCAGCAGACCGACGGGCGGCGAGCAGTACTTC